Each of the 3 T cell receptor beta chains below was sequenced from the same sample in a study of blood T cell repertoires in COVID-19. Profiled with immunoSEQ multiplex PCR; TCRdb holds only in-frame clones, not every one. The sample shows about 150,000 clones, 60% to 85% of them seen only once. Specimen: peripheral blood. The receptors shown here come from an elderly man with acute or convalescent COVID-19.

The rearrangement joins TRBV12-3 or TRBV12-4 to TRBJ2-7; D ambiguous. V lost 2 bases to trimming and J lost 3 bases, with 8 bases between them. This CDR3 region has 13 residues. CDR3 residues: CASSLSRNYEQYV. CDR3 nucleotides: TGTGCCAGCAGTTTAAGCCGCAACTACGAGCAGTACGTC.

The V call is TRBV3-1 (or the pseudogene TRBV3-2), the J call TRBJ2-7, with 8 bases that match TRBD1. V was pared by 4 bases and J by 3 bases, with 5 bases of the junction left unmatched. The CDR3 contains 14 residues. Germline CDR1 LGHDT, CDR2 YNNKEL (reference sequence). CDR3 sequence reads: CASSPMDRVYEQYF. Written as DNA, the CDR3 is TGTGCCAGCAGCCCAATGGACAGGGTCTACGAGCAGTACTTC.

The chain is built from TRBV18 and TRBJ1-3, with 10 bases matching TRBD1. Germline CDR1 and CDR2: KGHSH and LQKENI. The CDR3 is 14 amino acids. V gave up 9 bases and J gave up 2 bases; unmatched junction bases: 4. In DNA form, the CDR3 reads TGTGCCAGTTTGGACAGGGGGACTGGAAACACCATATATTTT. Protein product: CASLDRGTGNTIYF.